This entry lists 25 T cell receptor beta chains sequenced from one sample in a study of blood T cell repertoires in COVID-19. Profiled with immunoSEQ multiplex PCR; TCRdb holds only in-frame clones, not every one. This sample carries over 200,000 clones, 89% of them seen once, and the ten largest clones take 5.5% to 6.5%. Specimen: peripheral blood. These TCRs come from a man aged 60-69 years who had recovered from COVID-19.

The chain combines TRBV6-5 with TRBJ2-7; 9 bases agree with TRBD2. The CDR3 consists of 13 residues. The junction had 3 bases not matched to a gene; V was cut back by 6 bases and J by 3 bases. In germline, CDR1 is MNHEY, CDR2 SVGAGI. CDR3 in amino acids: CASRASGVYEQYF. The CDR3, as DNA: TGTGCCAGCAGAGCTAGCGGGGTCTACGAGCAGTACTTC.

This rearrangement joins TRBV9 to TRBJ2-1, with no clear D. The CDR3 consists of 15 residues. Germline V gene data show CDR1 as SGDLS and CDR2 as YYNGEE. V was trimmed by 0 bases and J by 3 bases, leaving 10 bases between them. CDR3 bases: TGTGCCAGCAGCGTAGTGGCTAGTCTCTACAATGAGCAGTTCTTC. Translated: CASSVVASLYNEQFF.

The table lists this clone with a count of one. The rearrangement uses TRBV6-5 and TRBJ2-1; 7 bases are a match to TRBD2. There are 14 residues in the CDR3. CDR1 is MNHEY and CDR2 is SVGAGI in the germline V gene. V lost 6 bases to trimming and J lost 6 bases; unmatched junction nucleotides: 8. CDR3 region: CASRASGGGNEQFF. DNA for the CDR3: TGTGCCAGCAGGGCTAGCGGAGGCGGCAATGAGCAGTTCTTC.

This clone was observed a single time. V gene TRBV18 combines with J gene TRBJ2-7, with TRBD1 matching 8 bases. J was trimmed by 3 bases and V by 4 bases; bases with no gene match: 5. CDR1 KGHSH and CDR2 LQKENI come from the germline V gene. The CDR3 spans 14 residues. CDR3 loop: CASSQSGGLYEQYF. CDR3 nucleotides: TGTGCCAGCTCACAATCAGGGGGCCTCTACGAGCAGTACTTC. The entire variable domain, with the rest obtained from reference TRBV18 and TRBJ2-7, is as follows: NAGVMQNPRHLVRRRGQEARLRCSPMKGHSHVYWYRQLPEEGLKFMVYLQKENIIDESGMPKERFSAEFPKEGPSILRIQQVVRGDSAAYFCASSQSGGLYEQYFGPGTRLTVT.

The rearrangement links TRBV2 to TRBJ1-1, with 7 bases matching TRBD1. Trimming at V came to 4 bases and at J to 10 bases, leaving 6 bases not matched to a gene. Looked up from germline, CDR1 is SNHLY and CDR2 is FYNNEI. The CDR3 totals 12 residues. The DNA for the CDR3 is TGTGCCAGCAGTGTTCTAACAGGGGCAGCTTTCTTT. This sequence encodes CASSVLTGAAFF.

The J gene is TRBJ2-5, the V gene TRBV7-8; possibly TRBD1 for D (6 bases). The germline V and J ends were trimmed by 0 bases and 2 bases, with 13 bases remaining between them. Germline CDR1 and CDR2: SGHVS and FQNEAQ. CDR3 size: 16 residues. Here the CDR3 reads CASSLAIGGRQETQYF. In nucleotides, the CDR3 is TGTGCCAGCAGCTTAGCGATTGGGGGCCGACAAGAGACCCAGTACTTC.

The table lists this clone with a count of one. V is TRBV5-6 and J is TRBJ2-2, with a tentative D call TRBD1 (5 bases). Trimming pared 3 bases from V and 3 bases from J, leaving 15 bases between. The CDR3 has 16 residues. The germline V gene has CDR1 SGHDT and CDR2 YYEEEE. CDR3 in DNA: TGTGCCAGCAGCTCATGGGGCAGGGATGACACCGGGGAGCTGTTTTTT. Its protein is CASSSWGRDDTGELFF.

The rearrangement uses TRBV28 and TRBJ2-5; 11 bases are shared with TRBD2. The CDR3 sequence is 16 residues long. V was clipped by 2 bases and J by 4 bases; unmatched bases: 6. Germline V CDR1 and CDR2: MDHEN, SYDVKM. CDR3: CASSLGALAGAETQYF. The CDR3 bases are TGTGCCAGCAGTTTAGGAGCACTAGCGGGAGCAGAGACCCAGTACTTC. The whole variable domain, remainder taken from reference TRBV28 and TRBJ2-5, is DVKVTQSSRYLVKRTGEKVFLECVQDMDHENMFWYRQDPGLGLRLIYFSYDVKMKEKGDIPEGYSVSREKKERFSLILESASTNQTSMYLCASSLGALAGAETQYFGPGTRLLVL.

The V call is TRBV19, the J call TRBJ2-5; TRBD2 aligns across 11 bases. V lost 8 bases to trimming and J lost 1 base; unmatched junction nucleotides: 6. Germline lookup yields CDR1 LNHDA and CDR2 SQIVND (reference sequence). The CDR3 is 15 amino acids. CDR3 protein: CASSTSGGSQETQYF. CDR3 DNA: TGTGCCAGTTCAACTAGCGGGGGCTCCCAAGAGACCCAGTACTTC.

V usage is TRBV15 and J usage is TRBJ2-7; 7 bases fit TRBD2. V was pared by 9 bases and J by 3 bases, with 5 bases of the junction left unmatched. The CDR3 contains 12 residues. Germline V gene sequence: CDR1 LNHNV, CDR2 YYDKDF (reference sequence). CDR3 residues: CATGGTYYEQYF. CDR3 DNA sequence: TGTGCCACGGGAGGGACTTACTACGAGCAGTACTTC.

This chain connects TRBV23-1 to TRBJ1-2; 9 bases are a match to TRBD1. TRBV23-1 is an open reading frame whose function is uncertain. After removal of 3 bases from V and 2 bases from J, the junction contained 4 bases not matched to a gene. The CDR3 contains 15 residues. CDR3 in amino acids: CASSHRTGDNYGYTF. The CDR3 DNA follows: TGCGCCAGCAGTCACCGGACAGGGGACAACTATGGCTACACCTTC.

This chain links TRBV5-1 with TRBJ2-7; D might be TRBD1 (6 bases). Germline assignment: CDR1 SGHRS and CDR2 YFSETQ. The V and J ends lost 4 bases and 2 bases respectively, with 10 bases between them. CDR3 length equals 13 residues. Written as DNA, the CDR3 is TGCGCCAGCAGCATAGGACAGACCTACGAGCAGTACTTC. Amino acid sequence: CASSIGQTYEQYF.

J is TRBJ2-7 and V is TRBV28, with 8 bases lining up with TRBD1. Germline trimming cut 5 bases from V and 2 bases from J; bases unmatched to any gene: 2. Germline CDR1 reads MDHEN; CDR2 reads SYDVKM. The CDR3 length is 13 residues. CDR3: CASSGQGPYEQYF. CDR3 DNA sequence: TGTGCCAGCAGTGGACAGGGCCCCTACGAGCAGTACTTC.

This clone showed up just a few times. The V gene is TRBV5-4, the J gene TRBJ2-3; D unresolved. Trimming took 0 bases from V and 8 from J, leaving 13 bases between them. The CDR3 consists of 14 residues. Per the germline V gene, CDR1 is SGHNT and CDR2 is YYREEE (reference sequence). The CDR3 nucleotides read TGTGCCAGCAGCTTGGGTACGGCCTCGGGTACGCAGTATTTT. It codes for CASSLGTASGTQYF.

This clone was detected once. This chain links TRBV19 with TRBJ1-2, with TRBD1 matching 7 bases. The CDR3 is 16 amino acids. Germline V gene data show CDR1 as LNHDA and CDR2 as SQIVND (reference sequence). J was trimmed by 5 bases and V by 5 bases; bases with no gene match: 14. The CDR3 DNA follows: TGTGCCAGTAGTCCTTCGAGGGGGCAGCGCTTTTATGGCTACACCTTC. Its translation: CASSPSRGQRFYGYTF.

V and J are TRBV2 and TRBJ2-7; TRBD2 is a possible D gene (6 bases). CDR3 size: 13 residues. The germline V gene has CDR1 SNHLY and CDR2 FYNNEI. V lost 1 base and J lost 4, with 8 bases in between. In DNA form, the CDR3 reads TGTGCCAGCAGTGAAGTGGGGGGTTACGAGCAGTACTTC. Residues: CASSEVGGYEQYF. Using reference TRBV2 and TRBJ2-7 for the parts outside the CDR3, the full variable domain is EPEVTQTPSHQVTQMGQEVILRCVPISNHLYFYWYRQILGQKVEFLVSFYNNEISEKSEIFDDQFSVERPDGSNFTLKIRSTKLEDSAMYFCASSEVGGYEQYFGPGTRLTVT.

The chain carries TRBV4-1 and TRBJ1-3; no firm D call. In germline, CDR1 is MGHRA, CDR2 YSYEKL. Trimming took 0 bases from V and 4 from J, leaving 7 bases between them. There are 14 residues in the CDR3. The DNA for the CDR3 is TGCGCCAGCAGCCAAGATACCAGAGGAAACACCATATATTTT. It specifies CASSQDTRGNTIYF.

The chain combines TRBV9 with TRBJ2-5; maybe TRBD2 (6 bases). Germline V lookup: CDR1 SGDLS, CDR2 YYNGEE. Trimming pared 3 bases from V and 3 bases from J, leaving 6 bases between. The CDR3 extends over 12 amino acids. The CDR3 loop is CASSGGEETQYF. CDR3 nucleotides: TGTGCCAGCAGCGGCGGGGAAGAGACCCAGTACTTC.

The chain has TRBV6-5 and TRBJ1-6; D is uncertain. The V gene's germline CDR1 is MNHEY and CDR2 SVGAGI. The CDR3 has 15 residues. Deletions cut 1 base from V and 10 bases from J, with 14 bases between. The CDR3 region is CASSYFRATGSPLHF. The CDR3 DNA is TGTGCCAGCAGTTACTTCCGGGCGACGGGGTCACCCCTCCACTTT.

The V and J genes are TRBV3-1 (or the pseudogene TRBV3-2) and TRBJ2-1, with 8 bases aligning to TRBD2. CDR1 and CDR2 (germline): LGHDT, YNNKEL (reference sequence). This CDR3 has 17 amino acids. Germline trimming cut 0 bases from V and 3 bases from J; bases unmatched to any gene: 7. Here the CDR3 reads CASSQDLTGGVYNEQFF. CDR3 coding DNA: TGTGCCAGCAGCCAAGATCTGACCGGGGGGGTCTACAATGAGCAGTTCTTC.

The CDR3 spells CASSLDPSPYTEAFF. In DNA form, the CDR3 reads TGTGCCAGCAGCTTAGATCCCAGTCCCTACACTGAAGCTTTCTTT. The chain joins TRBV11-2 to TRBJ1-1, with D unresolved. V gave up 0 bases and J gave up 3 bases, with 11 bases separating them. The CDR3 sequence is 15 residues long. Germline CDR1 and CDR2: SGHAT and FQNNGV.

V is TRBV7-3 and J is TRBJ2-3; 8 nucleotides align to TRBD1. This CDR3 comprises 15 residues. V shed 5 bases, J shed 1 base, and the junction held 5 bases outside the gene matches. In germline, CDR1 is SGHTA, CDR2 FQGTGA. CDR3 coding DNA: TGTGCCAGCAGCCGATTGGGACAGGGCACAGATACGCAGTATTTT. Translated, it gives CASSRLGQGTDTQYF.

This chain uses TRBV18 with TRBJ2-5; 7 positions match TRBD2. The CDR3 length is 15 residues. CDR1 is KGHSH, CDR2 LQKENI, per germline. The V gene end was trimmed by 4 bases and the J gene end by 1 base; junction bases not matched to a gene: 6. In DNA, the CDR3 is TGTGCCAGCTCACTGATTAGCGGGCCCCAAGAGACCCAGTACTTC. Amino acids: CASSLISGPQETQYF.

J is TRBJ2-6 and V is TRBV7-9; TRBD1 might be the D (6 bases). The ends were cut back, 7 bases at V and 0 bases at J, with 16 bases in the middle. Germline CDR1 SEHNR, CDR2 FQNEAQ (reference sequence). The CDR3 covers 17 residues. The CDR3 nucleotides read TGTGCCAGCAACAATGGGGGCCTGATCTCTGGGGCCAACGTCCTGACTTTC. It encodes CASNNGGLISGANVLTF.

The chain couples TRBV2 to TRBJ1-2; 7 bases align to TRBD1. The CDR3 extends over 13 amino acids. From germline, CDR1 is SNHLY and CDR2 FYNNEI. Trimming cost V 4 bases and J 2 bases; bases outside gene matches: 1. The CDR3 DNA sequence: TGTGCCAGCAGTGGGGGACAGAACTATGGCTACACCTTC. Encoded protein: CASSGGQNYGYTF. The full variable domain, completed using reference TRBV2 and TRBJ1-2, is EPEVTQTPSHQVTQMGQEVILRCVPISNHLYFYWYRQILGQKVEFLVSFYNNEISEKSEIFDDQFSVERPDGSNFTLKIRSTKLEDSAMYFCASSGGQNYGYTFGSGTRLTVV.